This T cell receptor (beta chain) was identified during a study of human T cells and chemical hapten exposure. The time point denotes: patch test 2, 6 weeks after DPC sensitization. Treatment defined: therapeutic diphenylcyclopropenone sensitization with weekly scalp DPC. The library attached unique molecular identifiers to individual cDNA molecules. TCRdb re-derived calls from the RACE reads in MiXCR, one entry per CDR3 protein. The sample records tens of thousands of distinct CDR3 sequences, roughly a tenth being singletons. This clonotype was seen at least ten times. Its antigen is still unknown. The V gene's germline CDR1 is SGHRS and CDR2 YFSETQ. V lost 5 bases and J 8 bases, leaving 10 bases between the germline ends. The CDR3 consists of 12 residues. Findings of the study overall: Higher patch test scores went with higher counts of PT1 expanded TCRs.

The specimen was whole blood, collected in connection with sensitization to the hapten diphenylcyclopropenone (DPC). The rearrangement uses TRBV5-1 and TRBJ1-4, with a tentative D call TRBD1 (5 bases). This TCR was sampled from a woman in her twenties or thirties with alopecia areata. Some clones in this sample may be carry-over from other donors' samples. CDR3: CASRWGTEKLFF. The CDR3 DNA sequence: TGCGCCAGCAGATGGGGGACGGAAAAACTGTTTTTT.